The 7 T cell receptor beta chains below were found in one sample sequenced in a study of T cells in Graves' hyperthyroidism and ophthalmopathy. RNA transcripts gave rise to amplified TCR beta CDR3 regions. The primer set for the first-round RT-PCR of the TCR CDR3 was HTBI. From the multiplex PCR reads, TCRdb called clonotypes with MiXCR, one entry per CDR3 protein. The data contain hundreds of thousands of distinct CDR3 sequences, approximately 15% of them seen just once; the ten biggest clones take up approximately 5.7%. Source material: blood. The origin of the receptors is a woman in her 30s with Graves' hyperthyroidism that later progressed to Graves' ophthalmopathy.

This clonotype was recorded a few times. The chain couples TRBV6-1 to TRBJ2-2; 8 bases agree with TRBD1. Germline V gives CDR1 MNHNS, CDR2 SASEGT. The ends lost 5 bases at V and 13 bases at J; junction bases unmatched: 6. This CDR3 has 12 amino acids. The CDR3 loop is CASSSPGTGLFF. The CDR3, as DNA: TGTGCCAGCAGTTCACCCGGGACAGGGCTGTTTTTT.

This chain uses TRBV5-1 with TRBJ2-4; the D gene is possibly TRBD2 (7 bases). Germline V gives CDR1 SGHRS, CDR2 YFSETQ. The CDR3 sequence is 15 residues long. Between the trimmed V and J ends, which lost 0 bases and 5 bases, there was a span of 12 bases. Here the CDR3 DNA reads TGCGCCAGCAGCTTGGAGACGGGGGGCCAAAACATTCAGTACTTC. This translates into CASSLETGGQNIQYF. Full variable domain (remainder filled in from reference TRBV5-1 and TRBJ2-4): KAGVTQTPRYLIKTRGQQVTLSCSPISGHRSVSWYQQTPGQGLQFLFEYFSETQRNKGNFPGRFSGRQFSNSRSEMNVSTLELGDSALYLCASSLETGGQNIQYFGAGTRLSVL.

The chain employs TRBV5-1 and TRBJ1-1, with D unresolved. The V and J ends lost 4 bases and 0 bases respectively, with 10 bases between them. This CDR3 has 14 amino acids. Germline assignment: CDR1 SGHRS and CDR2 YFSETQ. The CDR3 DNA sequence: TGCGCCAGCAGCCCGAACCGCATGAACACTGAAGCTTTCTTT. Residues: CASSPNRMNTEAFF.

This clonotype was counted between two and nine times. A much larger clone differs from this one at a single base, so this may be a read error. J is TRBJ1-3 and V is TRBV2, with unresolved D. Per the germline V gene, CDR1 is SNHLY and CDR2 is FYNNEI. This CDR3 is 14 amino acids long. CDR3 region: CTSSERGSGNTIYF. In DNA, the CDR3 is TGTACCAGCAGTGAACGGGGATCTGGAAACACCATATATTTT.

The rearrangement links TRBV5-6 to TRBJ2-7, with 9 bases aligning to TRBD2. Germline CDR1 and CDR2: SGHDT and YYEEEE. V shed 2 bases and J 1 base; nucleotides not matched to a gene: 4. The CDR3 spans 15 residues. The CDR3 coding sequence is TGTGCCAGCAGCTTTATGACTAGCGGTTCCTACGAGCAGTACTTC. It yields the protein CASSFMTSGSYEQYF.

On this clonotype itself: A much more abundant neighbour one base away suggests this may be a read error. This chain connects TRBV12-3 or TRBV12-4 to TRBJ2-1; TRBD1 matches 9 bases. The CDR3 is 16 residues long. The CDR3 loop reads CSSSAEGGQGIHEQFF. Here the CDR3 DNA reads TGTTCCAGCAGCGCTGAGGGGGGACAGGGTATCCATGAGCAGTTCTTC.

About this clonotype: One base away lies a much larger clone, so this may be a sequencing read error. The CDR3 carries no conserved terminal phenylalanine or tryptophan, so it likely arises from a read error. The rearrangement joins TRBV30 to TRBJ1-1, with 7 bases fitting TRBD1. Losses at the gene ends were 4 bases for V and 4 bases for J; bases not matched to a gene: 6. The germline gives CDR1 GTSNPN, CDR2 SVGIG (reference sequence). The CDR3 runs 13 residues. CDR3 region: CAWTTDRATEAFL. The CDR3 DNA is TGTGCCTGGACCACAGACAGGGCCACTGAAGCTTTCCTT.